The next 5 T cell receptor beta chains were all read from a single sample in a study of vaccination and CD4 T cells after COVID-19. These TCRs are of unknown antigen specificity. With the Oncomine TCR Beta short-read assay, DNA from cultured CD4+ T cells was sequenced. TCRdb recomputed calls from the PCR reads with MiXCR, one row per CDR3 protein. This sample carries nearly 20,000 distinct CDR3 sequences, 80% to 85% of them seen once, and the ten largest clones take about 15%. Regarding treatment: roughly 11-day PBMC culture with coronavirus spike peptide pools or control peptides (ViraFEST assay). The sequenced sample was CD4+ T cells from blood, cultured in vitro, obtained after SARS-CoV-2 vaccination. The receptors shown here come from a human donor who received a COVID-19 vaccine.

The chain recombines TRBV24-1 with TRBJ2-3; 10 bases line up with TRBD1. Germline loops: CDR1 KGHDR, CDR2 SFDVKD. V shed 2 bases, J shed 6 bases, and the junction held 7 bases outside the gene matches. CDR3 size: 16 residues. The CDR3 loop is CATSDSGQGLGDTQYF. As DNA, the CDR3 is TGTGCCACCAGTGATTCGGGACAGGGGCTAGGCGATACGCAGTATTTT.

The chain combines TRBV19 with TRBJ1-2; D is unclear. Trimming stripped 4 bases from V and 4 bases from J, with 7 bases between. Germline V gene lookup returns CDR1 LNHDA and CDR2 SQIVND (reference sequence). The CDR3 spans 12 residues. CDR3 nucleotides: TGTGCCAGTAGTAAGTCGGCCTATGGCTACACCTTC. Translating gives CASSKSAYGYTF.

This chain uses TRBV10-3 with TRBJ2-3, with D perhaps matching TRBD1 (6 bases). Germline CDR1 and CDR2: ENHRY and SYGVKD. Trimming left V 8 bases short and J 3 bases short, with 9 bases between. This CDR3 has 12 residues. DNA of the CDR3: TGTGCCATCGCACAGGGAACAGATACGCAGTATTTT. It specifies CAIAQGTDTQYF.

This chain links TRBV20-1 with TRBJ2-3, with D possibly being TRBD2 (5 bases). Germline V gives CDR1 DFQATT, CDR2 SNEGSKA (reference sequence). This CDR3 region has 15 residues. V was clipped by 5 bases and J by 4 bases, with 19 bases between them. The CDR3 is CSAAHKRSSPDTQYF. The CDR3 DNA reads TGCAGTGCTGCCCACAAAAGGTCTAGCCCAGATACGCAGTATTTT.

The chain uses TRBV5-1 and TRBJ1-1; D possibly corresponds to TRBD1 (5 bases). Germline V lookup: CDR1 SGHRS, CDR2 YFSETQ. CDR3 length: 13 residues. Trimming left V 5 bases short and J 8 bases short, with 16 bases between. The CDR3 loop reads CASSESIGTEAFF. CDR3 bases: TGCGCCAGCAGTGAATCAATTGGGACCGAAGCTTTCTTT.